These 8 T cell receptor beta chains were sequenced from one sample in a study of graft-versus-host responses after intestinal transplantation. These receptors lack a known antigen. Assay: immunoSEQ multiplex PCR; the TCRdb copy retains only in-frame clones and omits some. The sample includes over 100,000 clones, approximately 96% of them seen just once. The sample consisted of unstimulated CD8+ T cells sorted from spleen or lymph node cells, taken before intestinal transplant. Receptors originate from a human donor who received an intestinal transplant.

This chain uses TRBV6-5 with TRBJ2-5; unclear D gene. The better agreement between TRBJ2-7 and the DNA end casts doubt on the J call. Germline V gives CDR1 MNHEY, CDR2 SVGAGI. This CDR3 is 13 amino acids long. The CDR3 nucleotides are TGTGCCAGCAGTTACAAAGGTGGAAGCGAGCAGTACTTC. This sequence encodes CASSYKGGSEQYF.

The chain combines TRBV6-5 with TRBJ2-1; tentatively, D is TRBD2 (5 bases). Per the germline V gene, CDR1 is MNHEY and CDR2 is SVGAGI. Trimming cost V 6 bases and J 7 bases, with 13 bases left between them. The CDR3 has 13 residues. The CDR3 loop is CASRALEVNEQFF. The CDR3 region has the DNA TGTGCCAGCAGGGCACTAGAGGTGAATGAGCAGTTCTTC.

This chain uses TRBV19 with TRBJ2-1; 8 bases agree with TRBD2. Germline-derived CDR1 and CDR2 are LNHDA and SQIVND (reference sequence). Trimming cost V 2 bases and J 12 bases; bases outside gene matches: 12. The CDR3 covers 15 residues. The CDR3 DNA sequence: TGTGCCAGTAGTATACGGACTAGCCTTCTTGAGGTGCAGTTCTTC. It encodes CASSIRTSLLEVQFF.

This clone was seen a few times. CDR3 DNA: TGTGCCAGCAGTTTACCAGGGGGCAGGAGCGGGGAGCTGTTTTTT. Translating it yields CASSLPGGRSGELFF. V gene TRBV27 combines with J gene TRBJ2-2; 8 nucleotides match TRBD1. Germline CDR1 is MNHEY and CDR2 is SMNVEV (reference sequence). CDR3 length: 15 residues. V was clipped by 2 bases and J by 7 bases; unmatched bases: 6.

Worth noting for this clone: The same CDR3 can be traced to other DNA sequences in this sample. The rearrangement joins TRBV28 to TRBJ2-7; no clear D. Trimming stripped 4 bases from V and 2 bases from J, with 6 bases between. The length of the CDR3 is 12 residues. The germline gives CDR1 MDHEN, CDR2 SYDVKM. The CDR3 DNA reads as TGTGCCAGCAGTTCAGGTCCCTACGAGCAGTACTTC. Encoded protein: CASSSGPYEQYF.

The rearrangement links TRBV9 to TRBJ2-7; tentatively, D is TRBD1 (5 bases). Germline loops: CDR1 SGDLS, CDR2 YYNGEE. The CDR3 is made up of 14 amino acids. Trimming cost V 0 bases and J 3 bases, with 10 bases left between them. The CDR3, as DNA: TGTGCCAGCAGCGTAGACAGGCGAGGCTACGAGCAGTACTTC. This encodes CASSVDRRGYEQYF.

The rearrangement joins TRBV28 to TRBJ2-3; TRBD2 agrees at 14 bases. After removal of 6 bases from V and 3 bases from J, the junction contained 14 bases not matched to a gene. Germline assignment: CDR1 MDHEN and CDR2 SYDVKM. The CDR3 length is 19 residues. The CDR3 is CASSLPGLAGVGVTDTQYF. The CDR3 bases are TGTGCCAGCAGCTTGCCGGGACTAGCGGGAGTCGGTGTGACAGATACGCAGTATTTT.

Here the CDR3 reads CASSSSGLGYNEQFF. DNA for the CDR3: TGTGCCAGCAGCTCCTCAGGACTGGGATACAATGAGCAGTTCTTC. The chain recombines TRBV11-2 with TRBJ2-1; D perhaps matches TRBD2 (5 bases). With 4 bases removed from V and 4 bases from J, the gap between germline ends came to 14 bases. This CDR3 is 15 amino acids long. Germline V gene data show CDR1 as SGHAT and CDR2 as FQNNGV.